Presented here are 10 T cell receptor beta chains from one specimen sequenced in a study of blood T cell repertoires in COVID-19. The repertoire was sequenced with immunoSEQ multiplex PCR; TCRdb's copy has only in-frame clones and lacks some. The table records roughly 300,000 clones, roughly 90% of them present only once. The sequenced sample consisted of peripheral blood. The origin of the receptors is a woman aged 25-40 years with COVID-19, enrolled during active disease.

Concerning this clone: Additional DNA sequences in this sample encode the identical CDR3. The V call is TRBV5-1, the J call TRBJ2-2, with D tentatively TRBD1 (5 bases). The CDR3 consists of 14 residues. The germline V and J ends were trimmed by 1 base and 5 bases, with 9 bases remaining between them. Per germline, CDR1 SGHRS and CDR2 YFSETQ. CDR3 in amino acids: CASSLRQGTGELFF. CDR3 sequence (DNA): TGCGCCAGCAGCTTGCGGCAGGGTACCGGGGAGCTGTTTTTT.

To note about this clone: The same CDR3 arises from other DNA sequences in this sample as well. This chain uses TRBV5-1 with TRBJ1-1; 7 bases fit TRBD1. CDR1 and CDR2 from the germline V gene are SGHRS and YFSETQ. Unmatched junction bases numbered 1, after V lost 0 bases and J lost 11 bases. The CDR3 contains 11 residues. The CDR3 coding sequence is TGCGCCAGCAGCTTGGAGGGGGCGGCTTTCTTT. This gives the protein CASSLEGAAFF.

The CDR3 nucleotides read TGCGCCAGCAGCTCAGGACAGGGGAGGACTGAAGCTTTCTTT. Its translation: CASSSGQGRTEAFF. V and J are TRBV5-1 and TRBJ1-1, with TRBD1 matching over 9 bases. V shed 3 bases, J shed 5 bases, and the junction held 5 bases outside the gene matches. Germline V gene lookup returns CDR1 SGHRS and CDR2 YFSETQ. CDR3 size: 14 residues.

The genes are TRBV19 and TRBJ2-2; 9 bases are shared with TRBD1. Germline trimming cut 7 bases from V and 5 bases from J; bases unmatched to any gene: 11. This CDR3 has 16 residues. Germline CDR1 is LNHDA and CDR2 is SQIVND (reference sequence). CDR3: CASINPGQGITGELFF. The CDR3 DNA is TGTGCCAGTATCAATCCGGGACAGGGTATAACCGGGGAGCTGTTTTTT.

V gene TRBV7-8 combines with J gene TRBJ1-4; 8 bases fit TRBD1. This CDR3 region has 16 residues. Germline V gene data show CDR1 as SGHVS and CDR2 as FQNEAQ. Unmatched junction bases numbered 10, after V lost 2 bases and J lost 8 bases. The CDR3 region has the DNA TGTGCCAGCAGCTTACTCCGGACAGGGAAGGGGGAAAAACTGTTTTTT. It translates to CASSLLRTGKGEKLFF.

The chain recombines TRBV14 with TRBJ2-7; TRBD1 matches 11 bases. Germline V lookup: CDR1 SGHDN, CDR2 FVKESK. With V trimmed by 0 bases and J by 4 bases, 11 bases remained unmatched. The CDR3 has 18 residues. The CDR3 loop is CASSQEARGQGASYEQYF. Written as DNA, the CDR3 is TGTGCCAGCAGCCAAGAAGCAAGAGGACAGGGGGCGTCGTACGAGCAGTACTTC.

The V and J genes are TRBV13 and TRBJ1-6; perhaps TRBD1 as D (6 bases). Germline CDR1 and CDR2: PRHDT and FYEKMQ (reference sequence). The CDR3 is 12 amino acids. Deletions cut 4 bases from V and 11 bases from J, with 9 bases between. As DNA, the CDR3 is TGTGCCAGCAGCTACACAGGGACACCCCTCCACTTT. It translates to CASSYTGTPLHF.

The chain has TRBV7-8 and TRBJ2-1, with D perhaps TRBD2 (6 bases). The CDR3 contains 19 residues. CDR1 and CDR2 from the germline V gene are SGHVS and FQNEAQ. Trimming stripped 5 bases from V and 7 bases from J, with 30 bases between. CDR3 bases: TGTGCCAGCAGCCCGTTTAAAACCGAGAGAGTGGAGGGTCATAATGAGCAGTTCTTC. Residues: CASSPFKTERVEGHNEQFF.

This chain uses TRBV12-3 or TRBV12-4 with TRBJ1-2; D perhaps matches TRBD1 (6 bases). The CDR3 is made up of 13 amino acids. Between the trimmed V and J ends, which lost 8 bases and 6 bases, there was a span of 16 bases. CDR3 coding DNA: TGTGCCAGCTTAGAGGGGGTAGGGAATGGCTACACCTTC. Amino acid sequence: CASLEGVGNGYTF.

This clone is a singleton in its sample. The chain couples TRBV5-1 to TRBJ1-2; TRBD1 matches at 10 bases. The CDR3 sequence is 15 residues long. Germline CDR1 is SGHRS and CDR2 is YFSETQ. Trimming cost V 4 bases and J 8 bases; bases outside gene matches: 11. Here the CDR3 DNA reads TGCGCCAGCAGCCCGCTGACAGGGGGCGCGGGGGGCTACACCTTC. Amino acids: CASSPLTGGAGGYTF.